Listed here are 11 T cell receptor beta chains from one sample, sequenced in a study of OX40 agonist ivuxolimab in advanced cancers. The assay was immunoSEQ multiplex PCR, and TCRdb's table has in-frame clones only and misses some. Altogether tens of thousands of clones are present, approximately 95% being singletons, with the ten largest covering about 11%. This specimen was CD4+ or CD8+ T cells sorted from blood, taken in a trial of the OX40 agonist ivuxolimab. The receptors here all came from an adult with an advanced solid tumor such as melanoma, head and neck, liver or kidney cancer.

The chain combines TRBV18 with TRBJ1-2; a possible D gene is TRBD1 (6 bases). Trimming removed 7 bases at V and 0 bases at J, with 15 bases between. Germline lookup yields CDR1 KGHSH and CDR2 LQKENI. CDR3 length: 15 residues. The chain's CDR3 is CASFKATGTNYGYTF. DNA of the CDR3: TGTGCCAGCTTCAAAGCGACAGGAACTAACTATGGCTACACCTTC.

This rearrangement joins TRBV13 to TRBJ2-3, with 7 positions matching TRBD2. There are 16 residues in the CDR3. The ends lost 2 bases at V and 0 bases at J; junction bases unmatched: 5. Looked up from germline, CDR1 is PRHDT and CDR2 is FYEKMQ (reference sequence). The CDR3 loop is CASSLYGRISTDTQYF. The CDR3, as DNA: TGTGCCAGCAGCTTATACGGGAGGATCAGCACAGATACGCAGTATTTT.

The chain joins TRBV5-1 to TRBJ2-7; no reliable D call. Germline lookup yields CDR1 SGHRS and CDR2 YFSETQ. Trimming took 7 bases from V and 2 from J, leaving 19 bases between them. The CDR3 is made up of 15 amino acids. CDR3 protein: CASVAEFRKPYEQYF. The DNA for the CDR3 is TGCGCCAGCGTCGCCGAATTCAGGAAACCCTACGAGCAGTACTTC.

The rearrangement links TRBV7-9 to TRBJ2-3, with TRBD2 identical over 11 bases. Looked up from germline, CDR1 is SEHNR and CDR2 is FQNEAQ (reference sequence). Trimming at V came to 5 bases and at J to 4 bases, leaving 8 bases not matched to a gene. The CDR3 loop spans 16 amino acids. Here the CDR3 reads CASSRLAGSGPDTQYF. In nucleotides, the CDR3 is TGTGCCAGCAGCCGACTAGCGGGATCGGGCCCAGATACGCAGTATTTT.

This sequence joins TRBV7-9 and TRBJ1-1, with D hard to call. The CDR3 length is 12 residues. V shed 4 bases and J shed 6 bases, with 9 bases lying between them. CDR1 SEHNR and CDR2 FQNEAQ come from the germline V gene (reference sequence). CDR3 DNA: TGTGCCAGCAGCTGGCGGTTGTCTGAAGCTTTCTTT. The encoded protein is CASSWRLSEAFF.

A remark on this clone: The junction differs from germline at one of its ends, possibly a read error. This sequence joins TRBV4-3 and TRBJ1-1; 8 bases fit TRBD1. Looked up from germline, CDR1 is LGHNA and CDR2 is YSLEER. The CDR3 covers 15 residues. The CDR3 loop reads CASSQGTGLNTEAFF. The CDR3 DNA is TGCGCCAGCAGCCAAGGGACAGGGCTGAATACTGAAGCTTTCTTT.

This sequence joins TRBV2 and TRBJ1-3, with D unclear. The CDR3 is made up of 14 amino acids. The germline V gene encodes CDR1 SNHLY and CDR2 FYNNEI. V dropped 3 bases and J dropped 0 bases, with 6 bases sitting between them. The CDR3 loop reads CASSDGSSGNTIYF. Written as DNA, the CDR3 is TGTGCCAGCAGTGACGGGAGCTCTGGAAACACCATATATTTT.

V gene TRBV6-6 combines with J gene TRBJ1-5; no firm D call. The germline CDR1 and CDR2 sequences are MNHNY and SVGAGI (reference sequence). The CDR3 consists of 13 residues. Trimming stripped 0 bases from V and 5 bases from J, with 5 bases between. In nucleotides, the CDR3 is TGTGCCAGCAGTTACTCGAATCATCAGCCCCAGCATTTT. Protein product: CASSYSNHQPQHF.

This sequence joins TRBV5-6 and TRBJ2-7, with D hard to call. V was pared by 1 base and J by 4 bases, with 12 bases between. From germline, CDR1 is SGHDT and CDR2 YYEEEE. The CDR3 is 14 residues long. This CDR3 reads CASSLSQRVYEQYF. CDR3 bases: TGTGCCAGCAGCTTGAGTCAGCGAGTTTACGAGCAGTACTTC.

The chain has TRBV25-1 and TRBJ2-5, with 9 bases lining up with TRBD1. J lost 5 bases, V lost 3 bases, and 4 bases had no gene match. The germline V gene has CDR1 MGHDK and CDR2 SYGVNS. The CDR3 loop spans 14 amino acids. The CDR3 sequence: CASSDIGQGETQYF. The CDR3 DNA reads TGTGCCAGCAGTGACATTGGACAGGGGGAGACCCAGTACTTC. The full variable domain, its missing parts supplied by reference TRBV25-1 and TRBJ2-5, is EADIYQTPRYLVIGTGKKITLECSQTMGHDKMYWYQQDPGMELHLIHYSYGVNSTEKGDLSSESTVSRIRTEHFPLTLESARPSHTSQYLCASSDIGQGETQYFGPGTRLLVL.

J is TRBJ1-5 and V is TRBV7-6; D is unresolved. The V gene's germline CDR1 is SGHVS and CDR2 FNYEAQ. The CDR3 has 15 residues. Trimming left V 5 bases short and J 2 bases short, with 13 bases between. The CDR3 DNA is TGTGCCAGCAGCAAGGAGCCGGCGGGCAATCAGCCCCAGCATTTT. As protein: CASSKEPAGNQPQHF. The full variable domain, in which reference TRBV7-6 and TRBJ1-5 provide the parts outside the CDR3, is GAGVSQSPRYKVTKRGQDVALRCDPISGHVSLYWYRQALGQGPEFLTYFNYEAQQDKSGLPNDRFSAERPEGSISTLTIQRTEQRDSAMYRCASSKEPAGNQPQHFGDGTRLSIL.